This is a list of T cell receptor beta chains from one sample in a study of cytomegalovirus exposure and HLA in healthy donors. Assay: immunoSEQ multiplex PCR; the TCRdb copy retains only in-frame clones and omits some. The sample lists approximately 150,000 clones, 64% occurring once. The specimen was PBMCs. All receptors derive from a woman younger than 45 in good health and CMV-seropositive. Each CDR3 is given with its conserved first and last residue. A D gene is named only where the DNA matches it firmly. Rows may omit the clone size; those that give it use once, few, many or a size class.

v_gene	j_gene	d_gene	abundance	CDR3nt	CDR3aa
TRBV6-5	TRBJ1-2	-	-	TGTGCCAGCAGTGAGTCCCGGGGAATGGGCTACACCTTC	CASSESRGMGYTF
TRBV5-4	TRBJ2-7	-	once	TGTGCCAGCAGCAACGGACAGTCCTACGAGCAGTACTTC	CASSNGQSYEQYF
TRBV10-3	TRBJ2-7	-	-	TGTGCCATCACCCCGGAGGGCCCATACGAGCAGTACTTC	CAITPEGPYEQYF
TRBV6-1	TRBJ1-1	-	few	TGTGCCAGCTCCCTGAGTGGGGGGGCTCAGGCTGAAGCTTTCTTT	CASSLSGGAQAEAFF
TRBV5-6	TRBJ2-7	-	once	TGTGCCAGCAGCCCCGGGCTAGAGGGTGAGCAGTACTTC	CASSPGLEGEQYF
TRBV2	TRBJ2-5	TRBD2	-	TGTGCCAGCAGTGGATGGGGACTAGCGGGAGCGGATGAGCAGTACTTC	CASSGWGLAGADEQYF
TRBV19	TRBJ2-7	TRBD1	-	TGTGCCAGTAGTATCACGGGACAGAGCTACGAGCAGTACTTC	CASSITGQSYEQYF
TRBV7-8	TRBJ2-3	TRBD2	-	TGTGCCAGCAGCTTCCCCCTTGGCACTAGCGGGTACGCAGATACGCAGTATTTT	CASSFPLGTSGYADTQYF
TRBV6-1	TRBJ2-7	-	-	TGTGCCAGCAGTGAAGCCAGGGCCTACGAGCAGTACTTC	CASSEARAYEQYF
TRBV5-1	TRBJ2-6	-	few	TGCGCCAGCACGGACTACTCTGGGGCCAACGTCCTGACTTTC	CASTDYSGANVLTF
TRBV23-1	TRBJ2-4	-	-	TGCGCCAGCAGTCATTCAGGGGACCAGGTAGCCAAAAACATTCAGTACTTC	CASSHSGDQVAKNIQYF
TRBV6-5	TRBJ2-3	TRBD2	-	TGTGCCAGCGGGAGGGCCTCCAGCACAGATACGCAGTATTTT	CASGRASSTDTQYF
TRBV4-1	TRBJ2-1	TRBD2	few	TGCGCCAGCAGCCACCTGGGACTAGCGGGAGGGCCACGACTATACAATGAGCAGTTCTTC	CASSHLGLAGGPRLYNEQFF
TRBV7-8	TRBJ2-5	TRBD2	few	TGTGCCAGCAGCTTAAACGTACCCGCGGGGGGAGAGACCCAGTACTTC	CASSLNVPAGGETQYF
TRBV6-5	TRBJ1-2	TRBD1	-	TGTGCCAGCAGTCGGAACCTAGACAGGGCGGGGGGCTACACCTTC	CASSRNLDRAGGYTF
TRBV28	TRBJ1-1	-	-	TGTGCCAGCAGTCCGCGGTACACTGAAGCTTTCTTT	CASSPRYTEAFF
TRBV11-2	TRBJ2-7	-	-	TGTGCCAGCAGCCACTTAAGCCCAGACACTTACTACGAGCAGTACTTC	CASSHLSPDTYYEQYF
TRBV6-6	TRBJ2-7	TRBD1	many	TGTGCCAGCAGCCACCTGGAGGACAGGGGTTTCCACGAGCAGTACTTC	CASSHLEDRGFHEQYF
TRBV5-1	TRBJ1-1	TRBD1	-	TGCGCCAGCAGCCGAGGGACAGGGGCTTGGAACACTGAAGCTTTCTTT	CASSRGTGAWNTEAFF
TRBV19	TRBJ2-1	-	-	TGTGCCAGTAGTATAGGAGTGAGGATTTACTACCTGAGCTCCTACAATGAGCAGTTCTTC	CASSIGVRIYYLSSYNEQFF